These T cell receptor beta chains were read from a single sample in a study of blood T cell repertoires in COVID-19. Profiling relied on immunoSEQ multiplex PCR, and the TCRdb table lists in-frame clones only, not all of them. The sample holds 250,000 to 300,000 clones; around 84% are singletons and the top ten take roughly 4%. Sequencing was done on a sample of PBMCs or T cells enriched from blood (not recorded which). These receptors were taken from a man aged 25-40 years with acute COVID-19. CDR3s include the opening cysteine and the closing phenylalanine or tryptophan. A D gene is named only where the DNA matches it firmly. Not all rows give a size; the values are once, few, many and, for expanded clones, a class.

TRBV28,TRBJ2-5,few,TRBD2,TGTGCCAGCAGTTTGACTAGCGGGGGGCAAGAGACCCAGTACTTC,CASSLTSGGQETQYF
TRBV28,TRBJ1-6,.,TRBD1,TGTGCCAGCAGACTAGGGACAGTCTATAATTCACCCCTCCACTTT,CASRLGTVYNSPLHF
TRBV2,TRBJ1-5,.,.,TGTGCCAGCCAGGAAAGTAGCAATCAGCCCCAGCATTTT,CASQESSNQPQHF
TRBV6-5,TRBJ2-3,.,TRBD2,TGTGCCAGCAGTTACTCGGGGGGGGTACCAGATACGCAGTATTTT,CASSYSGGVPDTQYF
TRBV3-1/TRBV3-2,TRBJ1-2,.,.,TGTGCCAGCAGTCTCGGCCAGGGGACCTACGGCTACACCTTC,CASSLGQGTYGYTF
TRBV10-2,TRBJ2-1,.,.,TGCGCCAGCAGCGCGGGGACGCCCTACAATGAGCAGTTCTTC,CASSAGTPYNEQFF
TRBV7-2,TRBJ2-2,.,.,TGTGCCAGCAGCACCAGACAGGATACCGGGGAGCTGTTTTTT,CASSTRQDTGELFF
TRBV6-6,TRBJ2-5,.,.,TGTGCCAGCAGTCCCCTTGGGGGGCAAGAGACCCAGTACTTC,CASSPLGGQETQYF
TRBV28,TRBJ2-2,.,.,TGTGCCAGCAGTTTACTAGGGGCCGGGGAGCTGTTTTTT,CASSLLGAGELFF
TRBV5-1,TRBJ2-2,.,TRBD2,TGTGCCAGCAGCCCCCGGGGGGGTATGACTCCCGGGGAGCTGTTTTTT,CASSPRGGMTPGELFF
TRBV9,TRBJ2-1,.,.,TGTGCCAGCAGCCCTCCCGGTTATGAGCAGTTCTTC,CASSPPGYEQFF
TRBV10-1,TRBJ2-2,.,.,TGCGCCAGCAGTGCACTCTTAAACACCGGGGAGCTGTTTTTT,CASSALLNTGELFF
TRBV4-3,TRBJ1-3,.,TRBD1,TGCGCCAGCAGCCAACGTCCCGGGACAGGGGAAAACACCATATATTTT,CASSQRPGTGENTIYF
TRBV5-1,TRBJ1-2,once,TRBD1,TGTGCCAGCAGCTTGACGACAGGGGAGGTCGGCTACACCTTC,CASSLTTGEVGYTF
TRBV2,TRBJ2-1,.,TRBD2,TGTGCCAGCAGACCTTTAGCGGGGGGCCCCGGTGAGCAGTTCTTC,CASRPLAGGPGEQFF
TRBV9,TRBJ2-1,.,.,TGTGCCAGCAGCGAGCACCCCCACTACAATGAGCAGTTCTTC,CASSEHPHYNEQFF
TRBV5-1,TRBJ2-3,.,TRBD2,TGCGCCAGCAGTCCGGGACTACCCACAGATACGCAGTATTTT,CASSPGLPTDTQYF